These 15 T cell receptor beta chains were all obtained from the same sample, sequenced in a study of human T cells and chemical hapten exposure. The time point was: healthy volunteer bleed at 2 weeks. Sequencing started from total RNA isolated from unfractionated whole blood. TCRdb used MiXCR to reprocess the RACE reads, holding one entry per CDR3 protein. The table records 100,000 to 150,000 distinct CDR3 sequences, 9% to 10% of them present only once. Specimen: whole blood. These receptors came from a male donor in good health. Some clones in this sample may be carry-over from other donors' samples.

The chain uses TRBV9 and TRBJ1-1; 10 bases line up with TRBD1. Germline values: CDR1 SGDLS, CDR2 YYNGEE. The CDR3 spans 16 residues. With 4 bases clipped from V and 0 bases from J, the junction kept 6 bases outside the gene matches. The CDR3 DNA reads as TGTGCCAGCAGCCCTCGGACAGGGGGAATGAACACTGAAGCTTTCTTT. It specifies CASSPRTGGMNTEAFF.

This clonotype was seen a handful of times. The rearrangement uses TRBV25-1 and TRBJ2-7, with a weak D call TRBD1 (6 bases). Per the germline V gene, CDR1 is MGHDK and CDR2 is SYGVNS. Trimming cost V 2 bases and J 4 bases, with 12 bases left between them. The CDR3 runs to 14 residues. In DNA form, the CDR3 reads TGTGCCAGCAGTGAAACAGGGTGGTTTTACGAGCAGTACTTC. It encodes CASSETGWFYEQYF.

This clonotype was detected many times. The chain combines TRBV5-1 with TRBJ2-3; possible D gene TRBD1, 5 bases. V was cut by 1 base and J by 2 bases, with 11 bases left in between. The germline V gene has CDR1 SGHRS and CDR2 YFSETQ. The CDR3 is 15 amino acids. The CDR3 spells CASSLQGDLTDTQYF. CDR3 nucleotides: TGCGCCAGCAGCTTGCAAGGGGATCTCACAGATACGCAGTATTTT.

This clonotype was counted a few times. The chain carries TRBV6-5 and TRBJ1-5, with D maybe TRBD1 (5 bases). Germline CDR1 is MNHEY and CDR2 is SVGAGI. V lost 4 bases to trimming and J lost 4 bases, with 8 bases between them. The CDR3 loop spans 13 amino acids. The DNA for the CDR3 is TGTGCCAGCAGTTTACAGGAAAATCAGCCCCAGCATTTT. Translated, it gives CASSLQENQPQHF.

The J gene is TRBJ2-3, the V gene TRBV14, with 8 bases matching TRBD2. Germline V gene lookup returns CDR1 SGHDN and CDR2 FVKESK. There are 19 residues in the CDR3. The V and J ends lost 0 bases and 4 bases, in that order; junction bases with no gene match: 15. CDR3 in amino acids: CASSQDHPVERELPDTQYF. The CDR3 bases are TGTGCCAGCAGCCAAGATCACCCCGTGGAGCGGGAGTTACCAGATACGCAGTATTTT.

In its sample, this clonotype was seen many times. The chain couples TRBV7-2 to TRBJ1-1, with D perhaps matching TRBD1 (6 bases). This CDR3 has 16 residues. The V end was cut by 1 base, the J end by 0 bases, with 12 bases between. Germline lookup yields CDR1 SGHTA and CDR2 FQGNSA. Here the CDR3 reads CASSLGGRGMNTEAFF. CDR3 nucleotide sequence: TGTGCCAGCAGCTTAGGAGGGAGGGGGATGAACACTGAAGCTTTCTTT.

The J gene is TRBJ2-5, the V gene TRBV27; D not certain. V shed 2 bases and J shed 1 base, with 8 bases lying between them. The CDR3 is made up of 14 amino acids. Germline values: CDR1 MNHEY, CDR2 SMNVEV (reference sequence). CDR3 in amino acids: CASSLNDGQETQYF. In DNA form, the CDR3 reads TGTGCCAGCAGTTTAAACGACGGCCAAGAGACCCAGTACTTC.

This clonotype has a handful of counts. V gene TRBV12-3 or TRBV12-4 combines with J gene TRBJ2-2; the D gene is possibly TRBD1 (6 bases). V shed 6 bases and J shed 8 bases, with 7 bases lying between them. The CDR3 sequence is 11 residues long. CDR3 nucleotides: TGTGCCAGCAGGAGGGGGGGGGAGCTGTTTTTT. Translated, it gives CASRRGGELFF.

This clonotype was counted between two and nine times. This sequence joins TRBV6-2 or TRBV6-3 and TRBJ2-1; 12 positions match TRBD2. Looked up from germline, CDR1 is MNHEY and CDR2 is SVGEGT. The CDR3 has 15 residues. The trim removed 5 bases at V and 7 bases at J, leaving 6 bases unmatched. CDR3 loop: CASSQTSGGGNEQFF. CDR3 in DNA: TGTGCCAGCAGTCAGACTAGCGGGGGAGGGAATGAGCAGTTCTTC.

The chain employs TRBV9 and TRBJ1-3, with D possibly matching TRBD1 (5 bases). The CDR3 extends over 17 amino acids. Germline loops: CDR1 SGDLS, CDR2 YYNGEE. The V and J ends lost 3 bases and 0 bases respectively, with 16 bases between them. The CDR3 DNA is TGTGCCAGCAGCGGGCCAAAACGGGGGTCCTCTGGAAACACCATATATTTT. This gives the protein CASSGPKRGSSGNTIYF.

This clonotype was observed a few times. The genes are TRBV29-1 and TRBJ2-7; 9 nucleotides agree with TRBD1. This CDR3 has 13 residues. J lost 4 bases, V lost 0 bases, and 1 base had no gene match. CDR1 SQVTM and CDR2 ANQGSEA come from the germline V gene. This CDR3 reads CSVEDGTGYEQYF. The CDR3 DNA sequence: TGCAGCGTTGAAGATGGGACAGGGTACGAGCAGTACTTC.

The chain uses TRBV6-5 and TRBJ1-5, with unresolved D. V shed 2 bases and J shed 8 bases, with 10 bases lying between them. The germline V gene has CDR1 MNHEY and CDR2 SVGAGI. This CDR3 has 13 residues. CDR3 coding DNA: TGTGCCAGCAGTTACGCTCCGGCTAAGCCCCAGCATTTT. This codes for CASSYAPAKPQHF.

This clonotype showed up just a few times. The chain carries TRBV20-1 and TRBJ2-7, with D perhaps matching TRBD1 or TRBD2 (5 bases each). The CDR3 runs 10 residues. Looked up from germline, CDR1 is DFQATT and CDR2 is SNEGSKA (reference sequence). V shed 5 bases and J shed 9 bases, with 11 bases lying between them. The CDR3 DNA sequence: TGCAGTGCTGAACGTGGGGGGCAGTACTTC. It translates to CSAERGGQYF.

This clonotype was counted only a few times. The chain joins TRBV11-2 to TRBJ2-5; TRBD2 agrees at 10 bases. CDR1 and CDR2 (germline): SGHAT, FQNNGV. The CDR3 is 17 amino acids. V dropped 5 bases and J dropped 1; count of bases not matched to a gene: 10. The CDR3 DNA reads TGTGCCAGCAGCCGACAAATTAGCGGGGGGACCCAAGAGACCCAGTACTTC. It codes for CASSRQISGGTQETQYF.

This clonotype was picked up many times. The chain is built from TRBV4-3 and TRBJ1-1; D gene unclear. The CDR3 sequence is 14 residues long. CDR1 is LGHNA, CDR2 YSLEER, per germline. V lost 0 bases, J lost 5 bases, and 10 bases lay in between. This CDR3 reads CASSQDLEETEAFF. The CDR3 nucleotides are TGCGCCAGCAGCCAAGATCTCGAGGAGACTGAAGCTTTCTTT.